The present T cell receptor beta chain was sequenced within a study of T-cell memory formation after mild COVID-19. Study information: In these data, TCR clusters were largely donor specific.

The germline CDR1 and CDR2 sequences are SGDLS and YYNGEE. Trimming removed 2 bases at V and 1 base at J, with 12 bases between. This CDR3 region has 15 residues. With regard to this clonotype: Its antigen is unknown.

The study's findings and limits: CD4+ clones that contracted lay mainly in CM and EM; CD8+ ones lay in EMRA.

TCRdb used MiXCR to reprocess the 5' RACE reads, holding one entry per CDR3 protein. Of under 600,000 distinct CDR3 sequences in the sample, about 22% were seen once. Material: PBMCs or a T cell subset sorted from them (not recorded which). The chain couples TRBV9 to TRBJ2-5; D is ambiguous. This TCR was sampled from an adult woman who had mild COVID-19 (a few samples of this study predate the infection). Cell type and time point are not known. The CDR3 bases are TGTGCCAGCAGCGTTGGTCAGGTCGGCCAAGAGACCCAGTACTTC. Its protein is CASSVGQVGQETQYF.